What follows are 30 T cell receptor beta chains derived from one specimen sequenced in a study of blood T cell repertoires in COVID-19. The method was immunoSEQ multiplex PCR; TCRdb's version includes in-frame clones alone and lacks a portion of them. The sample yields under 35,000 clones, more than 80% seen once. Sequencing was carried out using peripheral blood. All receptors derive from a man in his sixties with acute or convalescent COVID-19.

This sequence joins TRBV11-2 and TRBJ2-1; tentative D call: TRBD2 (6 bases). Trimming shortened V by 2 bases and J by 10 bases, and 15 bases separated the two germline ends. The CDR3 runs to 14 residues. CDR1 and CDR2 (germline): SGHAT, FQNNGV. CDR3 nucleotide sequence: TGTGCCAGCAGCTTATTTCCTGGCCGGGGGGAGCAGTTCTTC. Translated: CASSLFPGRGEQFF.

The chain combines TRBV19 with TRBJ1-2, with 7 bases that match TRBD1. The CDR3 is made up of 15 amino acids. The V gene's germline CDR1 is LNHDA and CDR2 SQIVND (reference sequence). Unmatched junction bases numbered 9, after V lost 6 bases and J lost 2 bases. The CDR3 coding sequence is TGTGCCAGTAGCCCCCGGGTAGGGGGCAACTATGGCTACACCTTC. Translation: CASSPRVGGNYGYTF.

This clone came up once. The rearrangement uses TRBV18 and TRBJ1-1; a weak D match, TRBD1 (5 bases). The germline V gene encodes CDR1 KGHSH and CDR2 LQKENI. The CDR3 extends over 15 amino acids. Trimming cost V 3 bases and J 6 bases, with 17 bases left between them. The CDR3 coding sequence is TGTGCCAGCTCACCGACAGATACCGGGAGGTCTGAAGCTTTCTTT. Translated, it gives CASSPTDTGRSEAFF.

The chain joins TRBV2 to TRBJ1-5, with D maybe TRBD1 (6 bases). In germline, CDR1 is SNHLY, CDR2 FYNNEI. V gave up 4 bases and J gave up 0 bases, with 10 bases separating them. The CDR3 is 15 residues long. CDR3 residues: CASSVRQASNQPQHF. CDR3 nucleotide sequence: TGTGCCAGCAGTGTTCGACAGGCTAGCAATCAGCCCCAGCATTTT.

The CDR3 nucleotides read TGTGCCACCAGCAGAGACAGGACAGGGGTCGAGCAGTACTTC. Amino acids: CATSRDRTGVEQYF. The chain combines TRBV15 with TRBJ2-7; 9 bases match TRBD1. The CDR3 consists of 14 residues. Germline CDR1 LNHNV, CDR2 YYDKDF (reference sequence). V lost 0 bases, J lost 6 bases, and 3 bases stayed unmatched.

This rearrangement joins TRBV3-1 (or the pseudogene TRBV3-2) to TRBJ1-2; maybe TRBD1 (5 bases). Trimming stripped 3 bases from V and 4 bases from J, with 12 bases between. CDR3 length: 14 amino acids. Germline V gene data show CDR1 as LGHDT and CDR2 as YNNKEL (reference sequence). This CDR3 reads CASSQGQRFYGYTF. The CDR3 DNA reads as TGTGCCAGCAGCCAGGGGCAGAGATTCTATGGCTACACCTTC.

About this clone: The germline gene is not matched at one end of the junction; a read error may be the cause. The CDR3 bases are TGTGCCAGCAGTGAAGGGCGGGCTGGCGATTTC. It encodes CASSEGRAGDF. The chain couples TRBV6-1 to TRBJ1-2; D call uncertain. The CDR3 sequence is 11 residues long. CDR1 is MNHNS and CDR2 is SASEGT in the germline V gene.

The chain recombines TRBV4-1 with TRBJ2-7; possible D gene TRBD2, 5 bases. V lost 0 bases to trimming and J lost 4 bases, with 13 bases between them. Germline V lookup: CDR1 MGHRA, CDR2 YSYEKL. The CDR3 has 15 residues. CDR3 region: CASSQESGSLYEQYF. CDR3 DNA: TGCGCCAGCAGCCAAGAATCGGGGTCCTTATACGAGCAGTACTTC.

The rearrangement uses TRBV7-3 and TRBJ2-2, with unresolved D. V lost 2 bases, J lost 4 bases, and 5 bases lay in between. The CDR3 has 13 residues. CDR1 is SGHTA and CDR2 is FQGTGA in the germline V gene. The CDR3 DNA is TGTGCCAGCAGCTTAGTGAGCACCGGGGAGCTGTTTTTT. Translated, it gives CASSLVSTGELFF.

The chain has TRBV6-5 and TRBJ1-2, with D possibly TRBD1 on 5 matching bases. This CDR3 region has 14 residues. Looked up from germline, CDR1 is MNHEY and CDR2 is SVGAGI. The V gene lost 2 bases and the J gene lost 0 bases, with 7 bases spanning the gap. The CDR3 reads CASSYDSANYGYTF. The CDR3, as DNA: TGTGCCAGCAGTTACGACAGTGCTAACTATGGCTACACCTTC.

The rearrangement joins TRBV24-1 to TRBJ2-1; 7 positions match TRBD1. CDR1 KGHDR and CDR2 SFDVKD come from the germline V gene. The ends lost 5 bases at V and 0 bases at J; junction bases unmatched: 6. The length of the CDR3 is 16 residues. The CDR3 nucleotides are TGTGCCACCAGTGCGCCGGCAGGGGGCTCCTACAATGAGCAGTTCTTC. Encoded protein: CATSAPAGGSYNEQFF.

V is TRBV11-2 and J is TRBJ1-2; tentatively, D is TRBD1 (5 bases). The V end lost 2 bases, the J end lost 6 bases, and 10 bases lay between the germline ends. Germline CDR1 and CDR2: SGHAT and FQNNGV. This CDR3 spans 13 amino acids. CDR3 in DNA: TGTGCCAGCAGCTTAAGCGGGGCTGATGGCTACACCTTC. Translating it yields CASSLSGADGYTF.

The chain joins TRBV12-3 or TRBV12-4 to TRBJ1-5; 7 positions agree with TRBD1. Trimming cost V 5 bases and J 5 bases; bases outside gene matches: 3. CDR3 length equals 13 residues. The DNA of the CDR3 is TGTGCCAGCAGTGGACAGGAGTATCAGCCCCAGCATTTT. Amino acids: CASSGQEYQPQHF.

The chain is built from TRBV28 and TRBJ2-5, with 7 bases lining up with TRBD2. CDR1 and CDR2 from the germline V gene are MDHEN and SYDVKM. The J segment lost 5 bases and the V segment lost 2 bases, leaving 5 bases of the junction unmatched. This CDR3 has 14 residues. The CDR3 DNA sequence: TGTGCCAGCAGTTTAGCGGGACTATGGGAGACCCAGTACTTC. The encoded protein is CASSLAGLWETQYF.

V and J are TRBV14 and TRBJ2-2; TRBD2 might be the D (6 bases). Trimming took 3 bases from V and 5 from J, leaving 19 bases between them. The CDR3 consists of 17 residues. Germline values: CDR1 SGHDN, CDR2 FVKESK. CDR3 DNA: TGTGCCAGCAGCCAGGTCAAACTAGCCGGATTAACCGGGGAGCTGTTTTTT. It is translated as CASSQVKLAGLTGELFF. Complete variable domain (other parts from reference TRBV14 and TRBJ2-2): EAGVTQFPSHSVIEKGQTVTLRCDPISGHDNLYWYRRVMGKEIKFLLHFVKESKQDESGMPNNRFLAERTGGTYSTLKVQPAELEDSGVYFCASSQVKLAGLTGELFFGEGSRLTVL.

The rearrangement joins TRBV30 to TRBJ1-5; a weak D match, TRBD1 (6 bases). This CDR3 is built from 13 residues. Germline V gene data show CDR1 as GTSNPN and CDR2 as SVGIG (reference sequence). V lost 2 bases and J 7 bases, leaving 12 bases between the germline ends. The DNA of the CDR3 is TGTGCCTGGAGTCGACAGGAAGGACAGCCCCAGCATTTT. It is translated as CAWSRQEGQPQHF. Combining the CDR3 with reference TRBV30 and TRBJ1-5 gives the whole variable domain SQTIHQWPATLVQPVGSPLSLECTVEGTSNPNLYWYRQAAGRGLQLLFYSVGIGQISSEVPQNLSASRPQDRQFILSSKKLLLSDSGFYLCAWSRQEGQPQHFGDGTRLSIL.

This chain links TRBV10-3 with TRBJ2-5; no clear D gene. In germline, CDR1 is ENHRY, CDR2 SYGVKD. V shed 3 bases and J shed 2 bases, with 13 bases lying between them. The CDR3 is made up of 15 amino acids. The DNA of the CDR3 is TGTGCCATCAGTGACACGGCGGTATCACAAGAGACCCAGTACTTC. Translation gives CAISDTAVSQETQYF.

The chain uses TRBV24-1 and TRBJ2-1, with 11 bases matching TRBD2. The V and J ends lost 5 bases and 9 bases, in that order; junction bases with no gene match: 2. This CDR3 spans 13 amino acids. CDR1 is KGHDR, CDR2 SFDVKD, per germline. In DNA form, the CDR3 reads TGTGCCACCAGTGGACTAGCGGGGAGTGAGCAGTTCTTC. Translation gives CATSGLAGSEQFF.

The V and J genes are TRBV29-1 and TRBJ1-4; 7 bases are shared with TRBD1. This CDR3 contains 10 residues. V trimming: 5 bases; J trimming: 15 bases; junction bases outside the gene matches: 6. Germline CDR1 and CDR2: SQVTM and ANQGSEA. CDR3 protein: CSVQQGRMFF. The CDR3 DNA reads TGCAGCGTTCAACAGGGGCGTATGTTTTTT.

CDR3 nucleotide sequence: TGCAGTGCTAGTCATTATGGGGGACACCTGATTCTACGTAACACTGAAGCTTTCTTT. It specifies CSASHYGGHLILRNTEAFF. V gene TRBV20-1 combines with J gene TRBJ1-1; D may be TRBD1 (6 bases). V was clipped by 3 bases and J by 2 bases, with 28 bases between them. This CDR3 has 19 amino acids. Germline V gene sequence: CDR1 DFQATT, CDR2 SNEGSKA (reference sequence).

In its sample, this clone was seen once. The CDR3: CASSYSPRGTEAFF. The DNA for the CDR3 is TGTGCCAGCAGTTACTCGCCCAGGGGGACTGAAGCTTTCTTT. The V gene is TRBV6-5, the J gene TRBJ1-1; 7 bases align to TRBD1. The trim removed 0 bases at V and 5 bases at J, leaving 3 bases unmatched. CDR1 and CDR2 from the germline V gene are MNHEY and SVGAGI. This CDR3 spans 14 amino acids.

The chain is built from TRBV7-6 and TRBJ1-3; D is ambiguous. Between the trimmed V and J ends, which lost 5 bases and 0 bases, there was a span of 11 bases. Looked up from germline, CDR1 is SGHVS and CDR2 is FNYEAQ. The CDR3 loop spans 15 amino acids. The CDR3 spells CASSPSPTSGNTIYF. DNA of the CDR3: TGTGCCAGCAGCCCGAGTCCAACCTCTGGAAACACCATATATTTT.

The chain couples TRBV27 to TRBJ2-7, with no clear D. CDR1 MNHEY and CDR2 SMNVEV come from the germline V gene (reference sequence). The CDR3 consists of 16 residues. V shed 3 bases and J shed 0 bases, with 15 bases lying between them. CDR3 loop: CASSLVSPPSSYEQYF. CDR3 nucleotides: TGTGCCAGCAGTTTGGTGAGCCCCCCGAGCTCCTACGAGCAGTACTTC.

The rearrangement joins TRBV28 to TRBJ1-2, with 8 bases that match TRBD1. Germline values: CDR1 MDHEN, CDR2 SYDVKM. The CDR3 loop spans 15 amino acids. Trimming cost V 7 bases and J 0 bases; bases outside gene matches: 7. The CDR3 DNA is TGTGCCAGCAACAAGGGACAGGCGCCTAACTATGGCTACACCTTC. Translating gives CASNKGQAPNYGYTF.

This rearrangement joins TRBV11-2 to TRBJ2-3; D gene ambiguous. CDR3 length equals 12 residues. Germline values: CDR1 SGHAT, CDR2 FQNNGV. Trimming removed 5 bases at V and 4 bases at J, with 7 bases between. CDR3: CASSTTADTQYF. The DNA for the CDR3 is TGTGCCAGCAGCACCACAGCAGATACGCAGTATTTT.

The chain is built from TRBV18 and TRBJ1-3; D not certain. V was trimmed by 3 bases and J by 8 bases, leaving 26 bases between them. The germline gives CDR1 KGHSH, CDR2 LQKENI. The CDR3 covers 18 residues. The CDR3 is CASSPTLGAALGSDTIYF. The DNA for the CDR3 is TGTGCCAGCTCACCCACGCTGGGAGCCGCGCTGGGATCGGACACCATATATTTT.

V and J are TRBV5-1 and TRBJ2-1; no clear D. Trimming took 0 bases from V and 0 from J, leaving 7 bases between them. Germline V gene data show CDR1 as SGHRS and CDR2 as YFSETQ. The length of the CDR3 is 15 residues. This chain's CDR3 is CASSLGAISYNEQFF. The CDR3 DNA reads TGCGCCAGCAGCTTGGGAGCGATCTCCTACAATGAGCAGTTCTTC.

As regards this clone: One junction end disagrees with the germline gene, perhaps due to a read error. V usage is TRBV28 and J usage is TRBJ1-2; 7 bases fit TRBD1. Germline CDR1 and CDR2: MDHEN and SYDVKM. The CDR3 runs to 15 residues. The CDR3 DNA sequence: TGTGCCAGCAGACGAAACCTTAGGGACAGCCAGGGGGTTCCCTTC. It translates to CASRRNLRDSQGVPF.

The chain is built from TRBV11-2 and TRBJ2-1; 7 bases match TRBD1. V gave up 3 bases and J gave up 4 bases; unmatched junction bases: 6. Germline V gene sequence: CDR1 SGHAT, CDR2 FQNNGV. The CDR3 has 15 residues. The CDR3 here is CASSLAGTDYNEQFF. CDR3 DNA: TGTGCCAGCAGCTTGGCCGGGACAGATTACAATGAGCAGTTCTTC.

V usage is TRBV10-3 and J usage is TRBJ1-2, with D hard to call. The CDR3 runs to 13 residues. V gave up 6 bases and J gave up 7 bases, with 15 bases separating them. CDR1 is ENHRY, CDR2 SYGVKD, per germline. CDR3 coding DNA: TGTGCCATCAGAGGGAGTGGGGATGGTGGCTACACCTTC. Its protein is CAIRGSGDGGYTF.